The 4 T cell receptor beta chains given below trace back to one sample, sequenced in a study of beta chain features in type 1 diabetes (dated by TCRdb to between 2017 and 2018). The library relied on the immunoSEQ multiplex PCR assay. The entire isolated RNA was reverse transcribed using the High Capacity cDNA Reverse Transcription Kit, and thus expressed TCRB transcripts were sequenced. TCRdb carries this immuneACCESS record with in-frame sequences only. Its versions omit some clonotypes, under half of them owing to an unresolved V gene in the studies checked, with the rest unexplained. This sample holds about 360,000 clones; over 10% were observed only once. The top ten clones comprise less than 0.02% of the sample. What was sequenced was naive CD4+ T cells from blood. This sample's cell subset or site label indicates: true naive CD4+ T cells. The receptors here all came from a man in his late teens or twenties in good health.

V gene TRBV9 combines with J gene TRBJ1-6; D uncertain. Germline CDR1 is SGDLS and CDR2 is YYNGEE. V shed 2 bases and J shed 5 bases, with 5 bases lying between them. CDR3 length: 13 residues. The CDR3 is CASSVLDNSPLHF. CDR3 bases: TGTGCCAGCAGCGTCCTTGATAATTCACCCCTCCACTTT. Variable domain in full (rest from reference TRBV9 and TRBJ1-6): DSGVTQTPKHLITATGQRVTLRCSPRSGDLSVYWYQQSLDQGLQFLIQYYNGEERAKGNILERFSAQQFPDLHSELNLSSLELGDSALYFCASSVLDNSPLHFGNGTRLTVT.

The J gene is TRBJ2-2, the V gene TRBV19, with 9 bases aligning to TRBD2. Germline V gene lookup returns CDR1 LNHDA and CDR2 SQIVND (reference sequence). This CDR3 has 17 amino acids. With V trimmed by 7 bases and J by 1 base, 10 bases remained unmatched. The CDR3 spells CASTSTSGLRNTGELFF. The DNA for the CDR3 is TGTGCCAGTACCTCGACTAGCGGCCTACGGAACACCGGGGAGCTGTTTTTT.

This clone has only a few counts. The chain recombines TRBV14 with TRBJ2-1; D perhaps matches TRBD2 (5 bases). Germline CDR1 and CDR2: SGHDN and FVKESK. The CDR3 runs 14 residues. The V end lost 1 base, the J end lost 12 bases, and 16 bases lay between the germline ends. CDR3 amino acids: CASSQGLPAAGQFF. The CDR3, as DNA: TGTGCCAGCAGCCAAGGTCTCCCGGCGGCGGGGCAGTTCTTC.

The chain uses TRBV28 and TRBJ1-1; weak D call: TRBD1 (5 bases). Looked up from germline, CDR1 is MDHEN and CDR2 is SYDVKM. V was pared by 7 bases and J by 0 bases, with 12 bases between. The CDR3 length is 14 residues. In nucleotides, the CDR3 is TGTGCCAGCACCCCGCCAGGGCTGAACACTGAAGCTTTCTTT. Translation gives CASTPPGLNTEAFF.